The source of this TCR beta chain is a study of T cell responses to AZD1222 COVID-19 vaccine. Generated by immunoSEQ multiplex PCR, the TCRdb table keeps only in-frame clones and is missing some. Seen here are 150,000 to 200,000 clones, 90% to 95% observed once, and the top ten hold 5.1%. V lost 3 bases to trimming and J lost 7 bases, with 15 bases between them. This CDR3 is built from 14 residues. Per the germline V gene, CDR1 is SGHTA and CDR2 is FQGNSA. This sequence was found in an adult who received the AZD1222 COVID-19 vaccine. Sequencing was performed on peripheral blood, taken 28 days after the second AZD1222 dose. The chain couples TRBV7-2 to TRBJ1-2; D gene uncertain. In DNA form, the CDR3 reads TGTGCCAGCAGCTTGCTGGGTAGTTCTTCTGGCTACACCTTC. It yields the protein CASSLLGSSSGYTF.